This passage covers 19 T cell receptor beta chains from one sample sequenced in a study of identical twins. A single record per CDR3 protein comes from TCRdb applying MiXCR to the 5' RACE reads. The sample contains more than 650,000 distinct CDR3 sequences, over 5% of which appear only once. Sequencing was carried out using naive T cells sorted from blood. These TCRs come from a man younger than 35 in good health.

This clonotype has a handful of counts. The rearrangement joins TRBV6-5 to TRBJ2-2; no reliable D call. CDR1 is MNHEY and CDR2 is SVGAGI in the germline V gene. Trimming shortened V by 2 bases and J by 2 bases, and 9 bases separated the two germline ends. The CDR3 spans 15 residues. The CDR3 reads CASSYKVDNTGELFF. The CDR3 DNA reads TGTGCCAGCAGTTACAAAGTGGATAACACCGGGGAGCTGTTTTTT.

CDR3 nucleotide sequence: TGTGCCAGCAACCTAAAGCTGTTAACGGGACCCTACGAGCAGTACGTC. Its translation is CASNLKLLTGPYEQYV. The V call is TRBV9, the J call TRBJ2-7, with D perhaps being TRBD1 or TRBD2 (5 bases each). Germline values: CDR1 SGDLS, CDR2 YYNGEE. The ends were cut back, 6 bases at V and 2 bases at J, with 21 bases in the middle. CDR3 length: 16 amino acids.

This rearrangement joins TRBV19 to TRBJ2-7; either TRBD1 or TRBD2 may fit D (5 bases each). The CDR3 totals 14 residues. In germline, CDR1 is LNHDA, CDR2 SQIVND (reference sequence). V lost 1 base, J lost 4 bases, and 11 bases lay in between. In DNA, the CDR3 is TGTGCCAGTAGTATAGCCGGGACGGCATACGAGCAGTACTTC. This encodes CASSIAGTAYEQYF.

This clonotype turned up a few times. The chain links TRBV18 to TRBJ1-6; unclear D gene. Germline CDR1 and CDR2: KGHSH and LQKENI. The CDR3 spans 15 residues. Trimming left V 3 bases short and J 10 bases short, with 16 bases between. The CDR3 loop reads CASSPVEVKGSPLHF. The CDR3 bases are TGTGCCAGCTCACCTGTAGAAGTGAAGGGCTCACCCCTCCACTTT.

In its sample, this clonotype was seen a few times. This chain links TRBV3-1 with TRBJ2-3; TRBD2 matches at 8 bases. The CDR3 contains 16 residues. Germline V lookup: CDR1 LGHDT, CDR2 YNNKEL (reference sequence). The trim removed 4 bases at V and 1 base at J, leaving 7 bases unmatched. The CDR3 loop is CASSPGLEGGTDTQYF. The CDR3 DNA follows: TGTGCCAGCAGCCCGGGACTAGAAGGAGGCACAGATACGCAGTATTTT.

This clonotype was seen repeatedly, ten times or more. The CDR3 protein is CSARRSGRALSEQFF. The CDR3 DNA is TGCAGTGCTAGGCGGAGCGGGAGGGCCCTCAGTGAGCAGTTCTTC. The chain uses TRBV20-1 and TRBJ2-1; TRBD2 matches at 10 bases. CDR3 size: 15 residues. Trimming cost V 3 bases and J 9 bases; bases outside gene matches: 11. CDR1 DFQATT and CDR2 SNEGSKA come from the germline V gene (reference sequence).

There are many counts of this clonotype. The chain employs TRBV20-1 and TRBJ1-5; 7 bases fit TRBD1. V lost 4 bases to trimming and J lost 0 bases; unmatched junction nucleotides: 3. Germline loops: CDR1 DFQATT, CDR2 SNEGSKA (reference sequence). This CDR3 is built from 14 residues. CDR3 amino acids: CSAKQGNSNQPQHF. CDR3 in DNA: TGCAGTGCTAAACAGGGGAATAGCAATCAGCCCCAGCATTTT.

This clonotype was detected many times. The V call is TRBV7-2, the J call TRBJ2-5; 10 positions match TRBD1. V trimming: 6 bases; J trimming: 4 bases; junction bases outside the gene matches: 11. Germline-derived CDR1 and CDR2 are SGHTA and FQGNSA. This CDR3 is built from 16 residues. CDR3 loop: CASSQNPGQGSETQYF. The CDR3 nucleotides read TGTGCCAGCAGTCAAAATCCGGGACAGGGGTCAGAGACCCAGTACTTC.

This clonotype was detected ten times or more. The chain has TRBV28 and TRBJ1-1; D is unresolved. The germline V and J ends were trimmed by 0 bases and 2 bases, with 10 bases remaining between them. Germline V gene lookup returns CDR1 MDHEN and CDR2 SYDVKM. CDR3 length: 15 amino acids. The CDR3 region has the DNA TGTGCCAGCAGTTTATGGGGCAGAACAAACACTGAAGCTTTCTTT. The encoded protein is CASSLWGRTNTEAFF.

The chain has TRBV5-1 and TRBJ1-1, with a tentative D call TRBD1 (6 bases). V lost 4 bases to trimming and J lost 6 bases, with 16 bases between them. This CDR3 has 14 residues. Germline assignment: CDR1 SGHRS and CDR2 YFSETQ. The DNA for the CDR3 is TGCGCCAGCAGCCCCAGTGGGGGGCTTTCTGAAGCTTTCTTT. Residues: CASSPSGGLSEAFF. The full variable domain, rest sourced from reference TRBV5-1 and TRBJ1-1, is KAGVTQTPRYLIKTRGQQVTLSCSPISGHRSVSWYQQTPGQGLQFLFEYFSETQRNKGNFPGRFSGRQFSNSRSEMNVSTLELGDSALYLCASSPSGGLSEAFFGQGTRLTVV.

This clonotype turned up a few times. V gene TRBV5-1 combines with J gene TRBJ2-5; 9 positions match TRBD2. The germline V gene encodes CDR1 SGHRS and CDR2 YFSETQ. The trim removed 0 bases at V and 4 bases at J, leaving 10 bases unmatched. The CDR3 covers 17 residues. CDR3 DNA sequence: TGCGCCAGCAGCTTGGAGGGACTAGCAGAATGGGGAGAGACCCAGTACTTC. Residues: CASSLEGLAEWGETQYF.

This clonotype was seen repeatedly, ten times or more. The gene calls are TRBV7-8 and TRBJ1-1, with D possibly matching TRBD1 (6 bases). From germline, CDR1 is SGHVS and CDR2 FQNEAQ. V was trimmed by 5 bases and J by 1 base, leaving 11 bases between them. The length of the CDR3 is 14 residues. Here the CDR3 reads CASSRARGNTEAFF. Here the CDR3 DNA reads TGTGCCAGCAGCCGAGCCAGGGGGAACACTGAAGCTTTCTTT.

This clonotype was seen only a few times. The CDR3 protein is CASSDGLAGEQYV. CDR3 bases: TGTGCCAGCAGCGATGGACTAGCGGGGGAGCAGTACGTC. The V call is TRBV11-2, the J call TRBJ2-7; 12 positions agree with TRBD2. V was clipped by 5 bases and J by 7 bases; unmatched bases: 3. The CDR3 contains 13 residues. CDR1 and CDR2 (germline): SGHAT, FQNNGV.

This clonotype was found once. CDR3 sequence reads: CASSLTSAGELFF. DNA for the CDR3: TGTGCCAGCAGCCTTACTAGCGCCGGGGAGCTGTTTTTT. The chain uses TRBV12-3 or TRBV12-4 and TRBJ2-2; TRBD2 aligns across 7 bases. CDR3 length: 13 residues. The V segment lost 6 bases and the J segment 6 bases; nucleotides outside the gene matches: 4.

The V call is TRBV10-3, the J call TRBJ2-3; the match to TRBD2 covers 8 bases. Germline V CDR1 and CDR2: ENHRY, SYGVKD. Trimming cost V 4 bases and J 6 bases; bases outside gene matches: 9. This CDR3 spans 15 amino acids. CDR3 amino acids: CAISGSLSGSDTQYF. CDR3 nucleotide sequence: TGTGCCATCAGTGGGTCGTTGAGCGGGAGTGATACGCAGTATTTT.

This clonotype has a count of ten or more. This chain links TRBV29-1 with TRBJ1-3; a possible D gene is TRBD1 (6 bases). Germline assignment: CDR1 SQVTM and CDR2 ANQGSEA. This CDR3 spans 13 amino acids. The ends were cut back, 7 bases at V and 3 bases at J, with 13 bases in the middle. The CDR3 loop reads CSARTVGGNTIYF. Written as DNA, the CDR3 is TGCAGCGCCCGGACAGTAGGTGGAAACACCATATATTTT.

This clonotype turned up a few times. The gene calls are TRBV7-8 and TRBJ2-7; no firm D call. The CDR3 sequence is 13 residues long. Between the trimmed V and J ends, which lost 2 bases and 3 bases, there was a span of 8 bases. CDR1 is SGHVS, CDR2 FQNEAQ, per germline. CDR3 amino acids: CASSLTSIYEQYV. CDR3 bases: TGTGCCAGCAGCTTAACATCAATCTACGAGCAGTACGTC.

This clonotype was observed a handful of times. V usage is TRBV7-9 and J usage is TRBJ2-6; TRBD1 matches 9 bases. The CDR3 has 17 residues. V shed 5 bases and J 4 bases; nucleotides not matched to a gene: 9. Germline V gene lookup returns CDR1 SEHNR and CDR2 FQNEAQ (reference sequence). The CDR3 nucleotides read TGTGCCAGCAGCCGTACAGGGGGCGCGGTAGGGGCCAACGTCCTGACTTTC. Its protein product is CASSRTGGAVGANVLTF.

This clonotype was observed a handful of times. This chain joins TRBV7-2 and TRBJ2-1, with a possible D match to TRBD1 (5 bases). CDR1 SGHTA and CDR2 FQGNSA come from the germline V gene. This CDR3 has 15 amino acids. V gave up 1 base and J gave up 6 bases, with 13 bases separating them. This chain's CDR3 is CASSLVGRVGNEQFF. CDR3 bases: TGTGCCAGCAGCTTAGTAGGCAGGGTAGGCAATGAGCAGTTCTTC.